The 24 T cell receptor beta chains presented below share a single source sample, sequenced in a study of graft-versus-host responses after intestinal transplantation (dated by TCRdb to 2020 to 2022). The library was generated by the immunoSEQ multiplex PCR assay. TCRdb took this table from immuneACCESS and kept in-frame rearrangements with V and J called. Such tables lack part of the clones; where checked against another copy, unresolved V genes explain under half of the gap, and the rest is unexplained. Across this sample there are approximately 10,000 clones, with 29% seen only once. The top ten clones comprise under 8% of the sample. The time point label on this specimen signifies: cells obtained before transplantation from donor or recipient. Mixed lymphocyte reactions plated approximately 200,000 CFSE-labeled pre-transplant responders with approximately 200,000 irradiated violet-dye-labeled stimulators and were cultured for approximately six days.

This specimen consisted of alloreactive CD8+ T cells from a mixed lymphocyte reaction culture, obtained before intestinal transplant. What the cell subset or site label conveys for this sample: CFSE-low proliferating T cells sorted from roughly six-day pre-transplant mixed lymphocyte reaction (GvH or HvG direction). These receptors all stem from a human patient who received an intestinal transplant.

V and J are TRBV7-8 and TRBJ2-7; D uncertain. The CDR3 is made up of 10 amino acids. V lost 5 bases and J 7 bases, leaving 6 bases between the germline ends. Looked up from germline, CDR1 is SGHVS and CDR2 is FQNEAQ. Written as DNA, the CDR3 is TGTGCCAGCAGCAGCGATGAGCAGTACTTC. Its protein is CASSSDEQYF.

The J gene is TRBJ1-1, the V gene TRBV7-8; 7 positions agree with TRBD1. The CDR3 contains 17 residues. The trim removed 1 base at V and 3 bases at J, leaving 11 bases unmatched. Germline V lookup: CDR1 SGHVS, CDR2 FQNEAQ. As DNA, the CDR3 is TGTGCCAGCAGCTTAGTAAGAGGAGGGGGCAGCGACACTGAAGCTTTCTTT. Residues: CASSLVRGGGSDTEAFF.

This chain uses TRBV19 with TRBJ1-1, with a tentative D call TRBD1 (5 bases). In germline, CDR1 is LNHDA, CDR2 SQIVND (reference sequence). The CDR3 is made up of 15 amino acids. Trimming shortened V by 6 bases and J by 3 bases, and 17 bases separated the two germline ends. The DNA of the CDR3 is TGTGCCAGTAGCCTCACAGGCAACAAATACACTGAAGCTTTCTTT. Its protein product is CASSLTGNKYTEAFF.

The rearrangement uses TRBV19 and TRBJ2-3, with TRBD2 matching over 16 bases. This CDR3 spans 17 amino acids. The trim removed 3 bases at V and 5 bases at J, leaving 5 bases unmatched. CDR1 LNHDA and CDR2 SQIVND come from the germline V gene (reference sequence). The CDR3 sequence: CASSMGLAGGPGDTQYF. CDR3 DNA: TGTGCCAGTAGTATGGGACTAGCGGGGGGGCCGGGAGATACGCAGTATTTT.

Sample share makes this clone medium-sized. The V call is TRBV7-9, the J call TRBJ2-2; 13 bases map to TRBD2. This CDR3 has 16 residues. Germline loops: CDR1 SEHNR, CDR2 FQNEAQ (reference sequence). The V and J ends lost 5 bases and 3 bases, in that order; junction bases with no gene match: 3. Here the CDR3 DNA reads TGTGCCAGCAGCCCGACTAGCGGGGGGCACACCGGGGAGCTGTTTTTT. Amino acids: CASSPTSGGHTGELFF.

This chain connects TRBV7-6 to TRBJ2-1, with 11 bases that match TRBD2. Germline loops: CDR1 SGHVS, CDR2 FNYEAQ. Trimming at V came to 5 bases and at J to 10 bases, leaving 4 bases not matched to a gene. This CDR3 has 13 amino acids. The CDR3 spells CASSTGLADEQFF. CDR3 DNA sequence: TGTGCCAGCAGCACGGGACTAGCGGACGAGCAGTTCTTC.

This clone was seen more than once but under ten times. The chain uses TRBV4-1 and TRBJ1-2, with TRBD1 matching 8 bases. After removal of 2 bases from V and 12 bases from J, the junction contained 5 bases not matched to a gene. Germline CDR1 MGHRA, CDR2 YSYEKL. This CDR3 has 12 amino acids. CDR3 residues: CASSQPGQGHTF. The CDR3 DNA reads TGCGCCAGCAGCCAACCCGGACAGGGCCACACCTTC.

The chain carries TRBV9 and TRBJ2-2; 10 positions match TRBD2. Germline loops: CDR1 SGDLS, CDR2 YYNGEE. The CDR3 is 17 amino acids. Trimming cost V 2 bases and J 3 bases; bases outside gene matches: 7. The CDR3 nucleotides read TGTGCCAGCAGCGTCCCGAGCGGGGGGGTCGACACCGGGGAGCTGTTTTTT. Residues: CASSVPSGGVDTGELFF.

This clone showed up just a few times. V and J are TRBV7-9 and TRBJ2-5; TRBD2 might be the D (7 bases). The V and J ends lost 5 bases and 5 bases respectively, with 15 bases between them. Germline V CDR1 and CDR2: SEHNR, FQNEAQ (reference sequence). The CDR3 totals 14 residues. CDR3 residues: CASSPEGGRETQYF. CDR3 in DNA: TGTGCCAGCAGCCCAGAGGGGGGGCGCGAGACCCAGTACTTC.

This clone occurred a few times. The genes are TRBV19 and TRBJ1-1; 7 positions match TRBD1. The J segment lost 1 base and the V segment lost 6 bases, leaving 5 bases of the junction unmatched. CDR1 and CDR2 (germline): LNHDA, SQIVND (reference sequence). The CDR3 covers 14 residues. For the CDR3, the DNA is TGTGCCAGTAGGGTGGGACAGCAGAACACTGAAGCTTTCTTT. Its translation is CASRVGQQNTEAFF. Full variable domain (remainder filled in from reference TRBV19 and TRBJ1-1): DGGITQSPKYLFRKEGQNVTLSCEQNLNHDAMYWYRQDPGQGLRLIYYSQIVNDFQKGDIAEGYSVSREKKESFPLTVTSAQKNPTAFYLCASRVGQQNTEAFFGQGTRLTVV.

The chain carries TRBV19 and TRBJ1-3; D call uncertain. Trimming stripped 3 bases from V and 0 bases from J, with 9 bases between. CDR1 is LNHDA and CDR2 is SQIVND in the germline V gene (reference sequence). The CDR3 sequence is 15 residues long. The CDR3 spells CASSMGTDSGNTIYF. The DNA for the CDR3 is TGTGCCAGTAGTATGGGCACTGACTCTGGAAACACCATATATTTT.

This clone was picked up a small number of times. The V gene is TRBV5-5, the J gene TRBJ2-7, with D uncertain. Trimming cost V 0 bases and J 0 bases, with 7 bases left between them. The CDR3 contains 14 residues. Germline V gene lookup returns CDR1 SGHKS and CDR2 YYEKEE (reference sequence). The CDR3: CASSLVSGSYEQYF. DNA for the CDR3: TGTGCCAGCAGCTTGGTTAGTGGCTCCTACGAGCAGTACTTC.

The rearrangement uses TRBV7-9 and TRBJ1-6, with D tentatively TRBD1 (6 bases). Looked up from germline, CDR1 is SEHNR and CDR2 is FQNEAQ (reference sequence). Trimming took off 5 bases at V and 7 bases at J, with 18 bases between the two ends. The CDR3 is 16 amino acids. This CDR3 reads CASSKEQGLGNSPLHF. The CDR3 DNA reads as TGTGCCAGCAGCAAAGAACAGGGCCTGGGGAATTCACCCCTCCACTTT.

This clone was detected only a few times. The chain employs TRBV6-5 and TRBJ2-7, with 8 bases aligning to TRBD1. The CDR3 has 14 residues. Germline CDR1 and CDR2: MNHEY and SVGAGI. V shed 1 base and J 6 bases; nucleotides not matched to a gene: 5. The CDR3 DNA follows: TGTGCCAGCAGTTACTTGACAGGGGTAGGCGAGCAGTACTTC. This translates into CASSYLTGVGEQYF.

By sample share, this clone is medium-sized. The rearrangement links TRBV6-6 to TRBJ2-1; D might be TRBD2 (5 bases). This CDR3 is built from 12 residues. V dropped 6 bases and J dropped 6 bases, with 9 bases sitting between them. The V gene's germline CDR1 is MNHNY and CDR2 SVGAGI (reference sequence). CDR3: CASSSSPNEQFF. CDR3 sequence (DNA): TGTGCCAGCAGCTCTAGCCCCAATGAGCAGTTCTTC.

A few counts support this clone. V gene TRBV4-1 combines with J gene TRBJ1-2; TRBD1 might be the D (6 bases). This CDR3 spans 16 amino acids. Trimming took off 3 bases at V and 3 bases at J, with 17 bases between the two ends. CDR1 is MGHRA, CDR2 YSYEKL, per germline. CDR3 nucleotide sequence: TGCGCCAGCAGCCAGGGGGCCGTACTCCCGGACTATGGCTACACCTTC. As protein: CASSQGAVLPDYGYTF.

By share of the sample, this clone is medium-sized (0.01 to 0.1%). V usage is TRBV19 and J usage is TRBJ2-2; D gene uncertain. Germline lookup yields CDR1 LNHDA and CDR2 SQIVND (reference sequence). V gave up 3 bases and J gave up 7 bases, with 9 bases separating them. The CDR3 spans 13 residues. CDR3: CASSISGSGELFF. In DNA form, the CDR3 reads TGTGCCAGTAGTATTTCGGGTAGCGGGGAGCTGTTTTTT.

The sample holds a few counts of this clone. The chain has TRBV7-8 and TRBJ2-2; possible D gene TRBD2, 5 bases. Looked up from germline, CDR1 is SGHVS and CDR2 is FQNEAQ. V was cut by 2 bases and J by 3 bases, with 13 bases left in between. CDR3 length: 16 amino acids. The CDR3 nucleotides read TGTGCCAGCAGCTTATGGCCCGGAGGTGACACCGGGGAGCTGTTTTTT. It specifies CASSLWPGGDTGELFF.

This clone was observed a few times. The chain recombines TRBV5-1 with TRBJ2-1; D is perhaps TRBD2 (6 bases). The CDR3 has 11 amino acids. Germline-derived CDR1 and CDR2 are SGHRS and YFSETQ. Trimming removed 0 bases at V and 15 bases at J, with 10 bases between. The CDR3 sequence is CASSLGLVWFF. The CDR3 DNA follows: TGCGCCAGCAGCTTGGGACTAGTTTGGTTCTTC.

The chain employs TRBV19 and TRBJ1-2; no reliable D call. The CDR3 consists of 10 residues. Germline CDR1 is LNHDA and CDR2 is SQIVND (reference sequence). Trimming cost V 11 bases and J 4 bases, with 8 bases left between them. The CDR3 reads CAPPGYGYTF. Here the CDR3 DNA reads TGTGCCCCCCCCGGCTATGGCTACACCTTC.

The chain couples TRBV6-5 to TRBJ2-2, with D unclear. V gave up 0 bases and J gave up 0 bases, with 5 bases separating them. Per the germline V gene, CDR1 is MNHEY and CDR2 is SVGAGI. This CDR3 has 15 amino acids. The CDR3 DNA follows: TGTGCCAGCAGTTACTCCCTCTCGAACACCGGGGAGCTGTTTTTT. The encoded protein is CASSYSLSNTGELFF.

This clone counts as medium-sized (0.01 to 0.1%). The chain recombines TRBV10-3 with TRBJ1-5; D gene unclear. Trimming shortened V by 8 bases and J by 5 bases, and 16 bases separated the two germline ends. This CDR3 spans 14 amino acids. Germline V gives CDR1 ENHRY, CDR2 SYGVKD. The CDR3 DNA reads as TGTGCCATCGCCGCTCGAAGAAAGCATCAGCCCCAGCATTTT. Encoded protein: CAIAARRKHQPQHF.

The rearrangement joins TRBV27 to TRBJ1-1; no clear D gene. The CDR3 totals 14 residues. V was cut by 1 base and J by 1 base, with 7 bases left in between. In germline, CDR1 is MNHEY, CDR2 SMNVEV (reference sequence). CDR3 DNA sequence: TGTGCCAGCAGTTTATGGCCCCGGAACACTGAAGCTTTCTTT. It is translated as CASSLWPRNTEAFF.

This clone is termed medium-sized. This rearrangement joins TRBV2 to TRBJ1-4; D possibly corresponds to TRBD1 (5 bases). Germline CDR1 and CDR2: SNHLY and FYNNEI. The CDR3 length is 16 residues. V shed 2 bases and J shed 6 bases, with 16 bases lying between them. In DNA form, the CDR3 reads TGTGCCAGCAGTGAATCCGAGGCGGGGGAAGATGAAAAACTGTTTTTT. It translates to CASSESEAGEDEKLFF.